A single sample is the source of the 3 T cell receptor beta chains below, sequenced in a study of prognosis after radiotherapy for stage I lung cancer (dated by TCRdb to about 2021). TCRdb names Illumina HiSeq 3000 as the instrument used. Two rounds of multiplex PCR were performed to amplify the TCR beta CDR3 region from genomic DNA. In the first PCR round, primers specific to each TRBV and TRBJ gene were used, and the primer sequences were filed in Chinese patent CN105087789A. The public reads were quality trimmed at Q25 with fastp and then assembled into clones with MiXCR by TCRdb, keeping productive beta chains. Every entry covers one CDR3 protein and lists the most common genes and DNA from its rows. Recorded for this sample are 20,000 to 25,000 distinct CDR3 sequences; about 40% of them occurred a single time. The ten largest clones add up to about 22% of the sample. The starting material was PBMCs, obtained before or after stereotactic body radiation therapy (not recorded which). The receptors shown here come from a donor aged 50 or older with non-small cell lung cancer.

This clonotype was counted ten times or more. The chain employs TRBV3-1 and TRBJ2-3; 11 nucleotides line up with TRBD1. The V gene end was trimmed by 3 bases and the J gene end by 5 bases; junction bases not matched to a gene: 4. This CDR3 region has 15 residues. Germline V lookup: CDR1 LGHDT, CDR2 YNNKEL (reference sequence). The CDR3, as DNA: TGTGCCAGCAGCCACGGGACAGGGGGGATAGATACGCAGTATTTT. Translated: CASSHGTGGIDTQYF.

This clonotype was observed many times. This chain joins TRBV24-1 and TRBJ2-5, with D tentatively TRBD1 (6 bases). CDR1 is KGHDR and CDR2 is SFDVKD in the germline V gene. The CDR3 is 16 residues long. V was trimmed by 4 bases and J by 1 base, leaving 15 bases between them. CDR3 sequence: CATSEWGSGAQETQYF. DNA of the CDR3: TGTGCCACCAGTGAATGGGGATCAGGGGCCCAAGAGACCCAGTACTTC.

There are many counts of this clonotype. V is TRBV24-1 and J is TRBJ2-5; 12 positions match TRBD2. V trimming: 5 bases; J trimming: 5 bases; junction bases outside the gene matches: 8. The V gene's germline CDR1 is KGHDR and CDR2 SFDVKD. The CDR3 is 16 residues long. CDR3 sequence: CATSGLGLAGTETQYF. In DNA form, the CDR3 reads TGTGCCACCAGTGGCCTAGGACTAGCGGGAACGGAGACCCAGTACTTC.